Each of the 28 T cell receptor beta chains below was sequenced from the same sample in a study of cytomegalovirus exposure and HLA in healthy donors. Method: immunoSEQ multiplex PCR; TCRdb's copy keeps in-frame clones and lacks some. The table has 150,000 to 200,000 clones, about 80% seen once. The specimen was PBMCs. The receptor set was obtained from a man younger than 35 in good health and CMV-seropositive.

The chain's CDR3 is CASSSPTRRTGGTQYF. The CDR3 coding sequence is TGTGCCAGCAGTTCCCCAACCCGCAGGACAGGGGGTACGCAGTATTTT. The V and J genes are TRBV27 and TRBJ2-3; 10 bases are a match to TRBD1. CDR1 is MNHEY and CDR2 is SMNVEV in the germline V gene (reference sequence). The CDR3 length is 16 residues. V was clipped by 4 bases and J by 8 bases; unmatched bases: 12.

The chain links TRBV4-2 to TRBJ2-7, with 7 bases fitting TRBD2. The V gene's germline CDR1 is LGHNA and CDR2 YNFKEQ. V was clipped by 0 bases and J by 2 bases; unmatched bases: 10. This CDR3 has 17 amino acids. Here the CDR3 reads CASSQEPSGVPAYEQYF. As DNA, the CDR3 is TGTGCCAGCAGCCAAGAACCTAGCGGAGTCCCCGCCTACGAGCAGTACTTC.

V gene TRBV5-6 combines with J gene TRBJ1-2; no firm D call. The V end was cut by 0 bases, the J end by 10 bases, with 13 bases between. The CDR3 runs 13 residues. The germline CDR1 and CDR2 sequences are SGHDT and YYEEEE. The CDR3 spells CASSLVRSLDYTF. DNA for the CDR3: TGTGCCAGCAGCTTGGTACGTTCGTTAGACTACACCTTC.

The chain carries TRBV11-3 and TRBJ2-2; 8 nucleotides agree with TRBD2. Germline CDR1 SGHNT, CDR2 YENEEA. The CDR3 consists of 16 residues. Unmatched junction bases numbered 6, after V lost 5 bases and J lost 1 base. The CDR3 loop is CASSRGGWQNTGELFF. The CDR3 coding sequence is TGTGCCAGCAGCCGGGGGGGATGGCAGAACACCGGGGAGCTGTTTTTT. The entire variable domain, with the rest obtained from reference TRBV11-3 and TRBJ2-2, is as follows: EAGVVQSPRYKIIEKKQPVAFWCNPISGHNTLYWYLQNLGQGPELLIRYENEEAVDDSQLPKDRFSAERLKGVDSTLKIQPAELGDSAVYLCASSRGGWQNTGELFFGEGSRLTVL.

This chain joins TRBV7-9 and TRBJ1-4; a possible D gene is TRBD1 (5 bases). The CDR3 has 12 residues. CDR1 is SEHNR and CDR2 is FQNEAQ in the germline V gene (reference sequence). Trimming shortened V by 4 bases and J by 11 bases, and 11 bases separated the two germline ends. CDR3 sequence (DNA): TGTGCCAGCAGCTACCAAGGGGTGAAACTGTTTTTT. Residues: CASSYQGVKLFF.

Concerning this clone itself: This CDR3 is also generated by other DNA sequences in the sample. This chain links TRBV19 with TRBJ1-5; perhaps TRBD1 as D (5 bases). The CDR3 sequence is 13 residues long. Germline V lookup: CDR1 LNHDA, CDR2 SQIVND (reference sequence). V lost 5 bases and J 2 bases, leaving 7 bases between the germline ends. The CDR3, as DNA: TGTGCCAGTAGTTCACAGGGCAATCAGCCCCAGCATTTT. This encodes CASSSQGNQPQHF. The whole variable domain, filled in from reference TRBV19 and TRBJ1-5, reads DGGITQSPKYLFRKEGQNVTLSCEQNLNHDAMYWYRQDPGQGLRLIYYSQIVNDFQKGDIAEGYSVSREKKESFPLTVTSAQKNPTAFYLCASSSQGNQPQHFGDGTRLSIL.

The V gene is TRBV5-1, the J gene TRBJ2-3; possible D gene TRBD1, 6 bases. Trimming removed 0 bases from V and 0 bases from J, with 11 bases in between. The germline V gene has CDR1 SGHRS and CDR2 YFSETQ. The length of the CDR3 is 16 residues. CDR3 amino acids: CASSLVGDMSTDTQYF. The CDR3 DNA reads TGCGCCAGCAGCTTGGTGGGGGACATGAGCACAGATACGCAGTATTTT.

V usage is TRBV28 and J usage is TRBJ1-4; 8 bases match TRBD1. This CDR3 is built from 14 residues. Germline CDR1 and CDR2: MDHEN and SYDVKM. V trimming: 5 bases; J trimming: 8 bases; junction bases outside the gene matches: 7. CDR3 in amino acids: CASSPTGVGEKLFF. CDR3 in DNA: TGTGCCAGCAGTCCGACAGGGGTTGGGGAAAAACTGTTTTTT.

The V call is TRBV30, the J call TRBJ2-1; D ambiguous. V was shortened by 2 bases and J by 15 bases, with 17 bases between the two germline ends. Germline CDR1 reads GTSNPN; CDR2 reads SVGIG (reference sequence). The CDR3 extends over 12 amino acids. CDR3: CAWSNDPRLPFF. As DNA, the CDR3 is TGTGCCTGGAGTAATGACCCGCGGTTGCCGTTCTTC.

V usage is TRBV11-2 and J usage is TRBJ2-7; 7 nucleotides match TRBD1. V dropped 4 bases and J dropped 0; count of bases not matched to a gene: 6. Germline V gene data show CDR1 as SGHAT and CDR2 as FQNNGV. There are 15 residues in the CDR3. The CDR3 DNA follows: TGTGCCAGCAGCTCCCACAGGGGATCCTCCTACGAGCAGTACTTC. It translates to CASSSHRGSSYEQYF.

The chain is built from TRBV27 and TRBJ2-3, with 7 bases fitting TRBD1. CDR3 length equals 16 residues. Germline loops: CDR1 MNHEY, CDR2 SMNVEV (reference sequence). The V gene end was trimmed by 5 bases and the J gene end by 2 bases; junction bases not matched to a gene: 10. The CDR3 reads CASSLIPGQHTDTQYF. CDR3 DNA sequence: TGTGCCAGCAGTCTGATACCGGGACAGCACACAGATACGCAGTATTTT.

This chain links TRBV6-1 with TRBJ2-3, with 8 bases matching TRBD2. The germline V gene encodes CDR1 MNHNS and CDR2 SASEGT. Germline trimming cut 10 bases from V and 4 bases from J; bases unmatched to any gene: 13. This CDR3 contains 15 residues. In DNA form, the CDR3 reads TGTGCCATTTCGCCGGGACTAGTTCTGGCAGATACGCAGTATTTT. It yields the protein CAISPGLVLADTQYF.

The rearrangement joins TRBV5-1 to TRBJ1-4; TRBD1 aligns across 10 bases. The CDR3 is 15 amino acids. In germline, CDR1 is SGHRS, CDR2 YFSETQ. V lost 6 bases, J lost 4 bases, and 6 bases stayed unmatched. DNA for the CDR3: TGCGCCAGCACCATCGGGACAGGGGTTAATGAAAAACTGTTTTTT. Protein product: CASTIGTGVNEKLFF. The full variable domain, its missing parts supplied by reference TRBV5-1 and TRBJ1-4, is KAGVTQTPRYLIKTRGQQVTLSCSPISGHRSVSWYQQTPGQGLQFLFEYFSETQRNKGNFPGRFSGRQFSNSRSEMNVSTLELGDSALYLCASTIGTGVNEKLFFGSGTQLSVL.

The chain couples TRBV7-6 to TRBJ1-1; 7 bases agree with TRBD1. The CDR3 is 12 amino acids. Germline V lookup: CDR1 SGHVS, CDR2 FNYEAQ. The V and J ends lost 5 bases and 11 bases, in that order; junction bases with no gene match: 8. CDR3 sequence reads: CASSDQGVGAFF. The CDR3 DNA reads as TGTGCCAGCAGCGATCAGGGGGTTGGGGCTTTCTTT.

The chain has TRBV25-1 and TRBJ1-1; no clear D gene. Trimming stripped 4 bases from V and 1 base from J, with 7 bases between. The CDR3 sequence is 13 residues long. The V gene's germline CDR1 is MGHDK and CDR2 SYGVNS. CDR3 in DNA: TGTGCCAGCAGTGTCCACACGAACACTGAAGCTTTCTTT. As protein: CASSVHTNTEAFF.

V and J are TRBV7-2 and TRBJ2-3; the match to TRBD2 covers 11 bases. CDR1 and CDR2 from the germline V gene are SGHTA and FQGNSA. V trimming: 4 bases; J trimming: 2 bases; junction bases outside the gene matches: 2. This CDR3 comprises 15 residues. CDR3 residues: CASSSSGRITDTQYF. The CDR3 nucleotides read TGTGCCAGCAGCTCTAGCGGGAGGATCACAGATACGCAGTATTTT.

The chain carries TRBV5-4 and TRBJ2-5, with D maybe TRBD1 (6 bases). The CDR3 sequence is 16 residues long. CDR1 is SGHNT, CDR2 YYREEE, per germline (reference sequence). V was pared by 1 base and J by 4 bases, with 17 bases between. The CDR3, as DNA: TGTGCCAGCAGCTTGAGTTGGACAGCCACCGGAGAGACCCAGTACTTC. Translation gives CASSLSWTATGETQYF.

The V gene is TRBV7-9, the J gene TRBJ2-1, with TRBD1 as a possible D gene (5 bases). Trimming removed 7 bases from V and 8 bases from J, with 15 bases in between. Germline V gene data show CDR1 as SEHNR and CDR2 as FQNEAQ (reference sequence). The CDR3 length is 13 residues. The CDR3 DNA reads as TGTGCCAGCATCCCTTACAGGTTCCATGAGCAGTTCTTC. Translated, it gives CASIPYRFHEQFF.

The CDR3 sequence is CASSFAADRETQYF. CDR3 nucleotide sequence: TGCGCCAGCAGCTTTGCGGCCGATAGAGAGACCCAGTACTTC. V gene TRBV5-1 combines with J gene TRBJ2-5, with D hard to call. V was clipped by 2 bases and J by 4 bases, with 12 bases between them. CDR1 and CDR2 from the germline V gene are SGHRS and YFSETQ. CDR3 length equals 14 residues. Supplemented by reference TRBV5-1 and TRBJ2-5, the full variable domain reads KAGVTQTPRYLIKTRGQQVTLSCSPISGHRSVSWYQQTPGQGLQFLFEYFSETQRNKGNFPGRFSGRQFSNSRSEMNVSTLELGDSALYLCASSFAADRETQYFGPGTRLLVL.

The chain carries TRBV27 and TRBJ1-1; D perhaps matches TRBD1 (5 bases). Germline CDR1 and CDR2: MNHEY and SMNVEV (reference sequence). V lost 2 bases and J 3 bases, leaving 10 bases between the germline ends. The CDR3 consists of 14 residues. CDR3 region: CASSLRQGDTEAFF. The CDR3, as DNA: TGTGCCAGCAGTTTAAGGCAGGGCGACACTGAAGCTTTCTTT.

The V gene is TRBV10-2, the J gene TRBJ2-7; D is possibly TRBD1 (6 bases). V lost 4 bases and J lost 0, with 13 bases in between. Germline loops: CDR1 WSHSY, CDR2 SAAADI. CDR3 length equals 15 residues. CDR3 amino acids: CASSVGDISSYEQYF. In nucleotides, the CDR3 is TGCGCCAGCAGTGTGGGGGACATTTCCTCCTACGAGCAGTACTTC.

The rearrangement joins TRBV28 to TRBJ1-5; D is uncertain. The CDR3 totals 14 residues. The ends were cut back, 6 bases at V and 7 bases at J, with 16 bases in the middle. Germline V gene lookup returns CDR1 MDHEN and CDR2 SYDVKM. The CDR3 sequence is CASSQDRSEQPQHF. The CDR3, as DNA: TGTGCCAGCAGCCAAGATCGAAGCGAGCAGCCCCAGCATTTT.

This clone appeared many times. The chain joins TRBV11-3 to TRBJ2-7, with TRBD1 matching 8 bases. The CDR3 loop spans 14 amino acids. J gave up 5 bases and V 4 bases, and 7 bases lay outside the gene matches. Germline CDR1 reads SGHNT; CDR2 reads YENEEA. The CDR3 coding sequence is TGTGCCAGCAGCTCCCGGACAGGGCGGAACGAGCAGTACTTC. It codes for CASSSRTGRNEQYF.

The chain recombines TRBV28 with TRBJ1-3, with D perhaps TRBD1 (5 bases). Germline loops: CDR1 MDHEN, CDR2 SYDVKM. V lost 8 bases to trimming and J lost 2 bases, with 22 bases between them. The CDR3 is made up of 17 amino acids. The chain's CDR3 is CASFRGHAGNPGNTIYF. Written as DNA, the CDR3 is TGTGCCAGCTTCCGCGGCCATGCAGGGAACCCTGGAAACACCATATATTTT.

CDR3 coding DNA: TGTGCCAGCAGTTACCCCCCAGCGGGAGACTACGAGCAGTACTTC. This translates into CASSYPPAGDYEQYF. The chain links TRBV6-7 to TRBJ2-7, with 8 bases matching TRBD2. TRBV6-7 qualifies as an ORF whose function is uncertain. V lost 2 bases, J lost 3 bases, and 6 bases stayed unmatched. This CDR3 spans 15 amino acids.

This clone was seen once. This CDR3 is also generated by other DNA sequences in the sample. The V and J genes are TRBV9 and TRBJ2-6, with D possibly TRBD2 on 5 matching bases. There are 15 residues in the CDR3. CDR1 is SGDLS, CDR2 YYNGEE, per germline. V shed 0 bases and J shed 3 bases, with 7 bases lying between them. This chain's CDR3 is CASSVAGFGANVLTF. CDR3 sequence (DNA): TGTGCCAGCAGCGTAGCGGGGTTTGGGGCCAACGTCCTGACTTTC.

In this sample, this clone turned up a few times. V gene TRBV19 combines with J gene TRBJ1-2; D is perhaps TRBD1 (5 bases). V shed 3 bases and J shed 4 bases, with 15 bases lying between them. There are 15 residues in the CDR3. CDR1 is LNHDA and CDR2 is SQIVND in the germline V gene (reference sequence). The DNA for the CDR3 is TGTGCCAGTAGTATCGGAGTAGGGGATGCCTATGGCTACACCTTC. This translates into CASSIGVGDAYGYTF.

The chain links TRBV5-1 to TRBJ1-1; D remains unclear. CDR3 size: 13 residues. Germline V gene lookup returns CDR1 SGHRS and CDR2 YFSETQ. V was shortened by 3 bases and J by 7 bases, with 13 bases between the two germline ends. The CDR3 sequence is CASSSPRGDEAFF. The CDR3 DNA reads as TGCGCCAGCAGCTCCCCCCGAGGAGATGAAGCTTTCTTT.